A single sample gave rise to the 28 T cell receptor beta chains below, sequenced in a study of shared clonotypes between healthy human individuals. Sequencing used immunoSEQ multiplex PCR; TCRdb keeps in-frame clones, though not all of them. The sample gives roughly 2.5 million clones, approximately 92% of which show up once; under 0.15% is in the top ten. Sequences were obtained from naive CD4+ T cells sorted from blood. Documented subset: CD45RA+ positively selected. The receptors come from a young man in good health.

In this sample, this clone turned up once. This chain uses TRBV19 with TRBJ2-5; no definite D call. CDR1 LNHDA and CDR2 SQIVND come from the germline V gene (reference sequence). The CDR3 is 13 amino acids. Trimming stripped 5 bases from V and 5 bases from J, with 12 bases between. CDR3: CASSLQALETQYF. CDR3 sequence (DNA): TGTGCCAGTAGTCTGCAGGCTTTGGAGACCCAGTACTTC.

The chain uses TRBV6-5 and TRBJ1-4; no firm D call. CDR3 length equals 15 residues. Germline CDR1 reads MNHEY; CDR2 reads SVGAGI. Trimming took 0 bases from V and 7 from J, leaving 12 bases between them. The CDR3 here is CASSYSAGSSEKLFF. The CDR3 DNA is TGTGCCAGCAGTTACTCGGCGGGATCCTCTGAAAAACTGTTTTTT.

V is TRBV7-2 and J is TRBJ1-5; 7 positions match TRBD1. The CDR3 is 14 residues long. Germline V CDR1 and CDR2: SGHTA, FQGNSA. With V trimmed by 4 bases and J by 6 bases, 6 bases remained unmatched. The CDR3 sequence: CASSSTGIAQPQHF. The CDR3 DNA is TGTGCCAGCAGCTCGACAGGGATCGCTCAGCCCCAGCATTTT.

A word on this clone: Other DNA sequences in this sample translate to the same CDR3. This chain uses TRBV5-6 with TRBJ1-1; maybe TRBD1 (5 bases). V lost 3 bases, J lost 4 bases, and 10 bases lay in between. Germline CDR1 reads SGHDT; CDR2 reads YYEEEE. CDR3 length: 13 amino acids. Written as DNA, the CDR3 is TGTGCCAGCAGCTCTCGGGGGGGCACTGAAGCTTTCTTT. It yields the protein CASSSRGGTEAFF.

The J gene is TRBJ2-5, the V gene TRBV10-3; D unclear. The end of the DNA fits TRBJ2-7 better, so the J call may be wrong. This CDR3 is built from 13 residues. Germline-derived CDR1 and CDR2 are ENHRY and SYGVKD. CDR3 bases: TGTGCCATCAAAGACGGGCTCTCCTACGAGCAGTACTTC. It translates to CAIKDGLSYEQYF.

The chain uses TRBV11-3 and TRBJ1-4, with D hard to call. The ends were cut back, 1 base at V and 0 bases at J, with 6 bases in the middle. The CDR3 sequence is 15 residues long. Germline CDR1 is SGHNT and CDR2 is YENEEA. Here the CDR3 reads CASSLGGATNEKLFF. The CDR3 bases are TGTGCCAGCAGCTTAGGTGGAGCAACTAATGAAAAACTGTTTTTT.

V and J are TRBV6-5 and TRBJ1-2; maybe TRBD1 (6 bases). The CDR3 runs 14 residues. Germline V gives CDR1 MNHEY, CDR2 SVGAGI. V was pared by 5 bases and J by 2 bases, with 12 bases between. The chain's CDR3 is CASSQEQGNYGYTF. The CDR3 nucleotides read TGTGCCAGCAGTCAGGAACAGGGAAACTATGGCTACACCTTC.

The chain couples TRBV10-3 to TRBJ2-7, with 7 nucleotides matching TRBD1. The length of the CDR3 is 13 residues. The V and J ends lost 8 bases and 4 bases, in that order; junction bases with no gene match: 8. Germline CDR1 ENHRY, CDR2 SYGVKD. The CDR3 sequence is CAISAGGTYEQYF. As DNA, the CDR3 is TGTGCCATCTCCGCAGGGGGAACTTACGAGCAGTACTTC.

This clone was detected only once. The J gene is TRBJ2-1, the V gene TRBV5-1, with 10 bases matching TRBD2. The junction had 7 bases not matched to a gene; V was cut back by 3 bases and J by 7 bases. CDR1 is SGHRS, CDR2 YFSETQ, per germline. The length of the CDR3 is 15 residues. CDR3 amino acids: CASSSTSGISNEQFF. DNA for the CDR3: TGCGCCAGCAGCTCTACTAGCGGGATATCGAATGAGCAGTTCTTC. Drawing the rest from reference TRBV5-1 and TRBJ2-1, the complete variable domain is KAGVTQTPRYLIKTRGQQVTLSCSPISGHRSVSWYQQTPGQGLQFLFEYFSETQRNKGNFPGRFSGRQFSNSRSEMNVSTLELGDSALYLCASSSTSGISNEQFFGPGTRLTVL.

For this clone: Within the sample, other DNA sequences also encode this same CDR3. This chain joins TRBV12-5 and TRBJ1-1; 7 bases are a match to TRBD1. This CDR3 comprises 16 residues. Germline CDR1 and CDR2: LGHNT and FRNRAP. Trimming at V came to 0 bases and at J to 2 bases, leaving 6 bases not matched to a gene. The CDR3 sequence: CASGLVLGQTNTEAFF. As DNA, the CDR3 is TGTGCTAGTGGTTTGGTACTGGGACAGACTAACACTGAAGCTTTCTTT.

The rearrangement links TRBV6-6 to TRBJ1-6, with TRBD1 matching 7 bases. The J segment lost 6 bases and the V segment lost 7 bases, leaving 6 bases of the junction unmatched. The CDR3 spans 14 residues. Germline CDR1 and CDR2: MNHNY and SVGAGI (reference sequence). CDR3 sequence reads: CASTQTGSNSPLHF. The CDR3 DNA sequence: TGTGCCAGCACACAGACAGGGTCTAATTCACCCCTCCACTTT.

About this clone: This sample also contains other DNA sequences that code for the same CDR3. The V gene is TRBV2, the J gene TRBJ2-3; D is undetermined. Deletions cut 3 bases from V and 0 bases from J, with 4 bases between. From germline, CDR1 is SNHLY and CDR2 FYNNEI. The CDR3 extends over 13 amino acids. CDR3 sequence: CASSDGSTDTQYF. CDR3 DNA: TGTGCCAGCAGTGATGGCAGCACAGATACGCAGTATTTT.

The chain is built from TRBV6-1 and TRBJ2-1; no firm D call. CDR1 MNHNS and CDR2 SASEGT come from the germline V gene. The CDR3 consists of 12 residues. V lost 10 bases and J lost 5, with 12 bases in between. The CDR3 region has the DNA TGTGCCAACAACCTATGGCACAATGAGCAGTTCTTC. It yields the protein CANNLWHNEQFF.

The chain uses TRBV5-6 and TRBJ1-2, with D perhaps TRBD1 (6 bases). Looked up from germline, CDR1 is SGHDT and CDR2 is YYEEEE. The V end was cut by 1 base, the J end by 6 bases, with 16 bases between. CDR3 length: 15 amino acids. The CDR3 here is CASSLSMGTKDGYTF. DNA of the CDR3: TGTGCCAGCAGCTTGAGTATGGGGACAAAAGATGGCTACACCTTC.

In DNA form, the CDR3 reads TGTGCCAGCGCTTCCGCAGAAGGGTACGGCTACACCTTC. Protein: CASASAEGYGYTF. The chain carries TRBV6-5 and TRBJ1-2; the D is unclear. Germline V CDR1 and CDR2: MNHEY, SVGAGI. CDR3 length: 13 residues. V lost 8 bases, J lost 8 bases, and 18 bases lay in between.

The genes are TRBV5-1 and TRBJ1-1; the match to TRBD1 covers 8 bases. CDR3 length: 14 residues. J gave up 4 bases and V 4 bases, and 6 bases lay outside the gene matches. Germline lookup yields CDR1 SGHRS and CDR2 YFSETQ. CDR3 sequence reads: CASSPFTGGTEAFF. The DNA of the CDR3 is TGCGCCAGCAGCCCTTTCACAGGGGGCACTGAAGCTTTCTTT.

The DNA for the CDR3 is TGTGCCAGCAGCAAAAAGGGGGACAGGGGCTTGATCGAGCAGTACTTC. Its translation: CASSKKGDRGLIEQYF. This chain joins TRBV21-1 and TRBJ2-7; TRBD1 is the table's D call, not checked against the DNA. TRBV21-1 has pseudogene status. This CDR3 comprises 16 residues.

This clone occurred once. The chain employs TRBV9 and TRBJ1-2, with a tentative D call TRBD1 (6 bases). Trimming removed 4 bases from V and 1 base from J, with 11 bases in between. The germline CDR1 and CDR2 sequences are SGDLS and YYNGEE. The CDR3 contains 14 residues. CDR3 DNA sequence: TGTGCCAGCAGCCCAGGACAGAATAACTATGGCTACACCTTC. This sequence encodes CASSPGQNNYGYTF.

The chain is built from TRBV29-1 and TRBJ2-5; a weak D match, TRBD2 (7 bases). With 2 bases removed from V and 8 bases from J, the gap between germline ends came to 12 bases. This CDR3 region has 12 residues. Germline assignment: CDR1 SQVTM and CDR2 ANQGSEA. The CDR3 sequence is CSVERGGVTQYF. The DNA of the CDR3 is TGCAGCGTTGAAAGAGGGGGGGTCACCCAGTACTTC.

The chain carries TRBV7-8 and TRBJ2-1, with 8 bases lining up with TRBD2. The junction had 8 bases not matched to a gene; V was cut back by 5 bases and J by 5 bases. CDR3 length: 15 residues. CDR1 is SGHVS and CDR2 is FQNEAQ in the germline V gene. DNA for the CDR3: TGTGCCAGCAGCCAAGCGGGAGTCGCGAACAATGAGCAGTTCTTC. It yields the protein CASSQAGVANNEQFF. Full variable domain (remainder filled in from reference TRBV7-8 and TRBJ2-1): GAGVSQSPRYKVAKRGQDVALRCDPISGHVSLFWYQQALGQGPEFLTYFQNEAQLDKSGLPSDRFFAERPEGSVSTLKIQRTQQEDSAVYLCASSQAGVANNEQFFGPGTRLTVL.

The CDR3 DNA is TGTGCCATCAGTGACGGACACCGGGTATACGAGCAGTACTTC. It is translated as CAISDGHRVYEQYF. The rearrangement joins TRBV10-3 to TRBJ2-7, with a possible D match to TRBD1 (5 bases). The CDR3 is made up of 14 amino acids. Germline lookup yields CDR1 ENHRY and CDR2 SYGVKD. Trimming shortened V by 3 bases and J by 4 bases, and 13 bases separated the two germline ends.

The chain uses TRBV25-1 and TRBJ2-7; 8 bases align to TRBD1. CDR1 is MGHDK and CDR2 is SYGVNS in the germline V gene. The V segment lost 2 bases and the J segment 4 bases; nucleotides outside the gene matches: 4. The CDR3 totals 14 residues. CDR3 loop: CASSEQGAKYEQYF. In DNA, the CDR3 is TGTGCCAGCAGTGAACAGGGGGCAAAGTACGAGCAGTACTTC.

The chain has TRBV5-6 and TRBJ2-5, with TRBD2 matching over 7 bases. After removal of 3 bases from V and 5 bases from J, the junction contained 7 bases not matched to a gene. CDR1 is SGHDT, CDR2 YYEEEE, per germline. The CDR3 runs 14 residues. The CDR3 DNA reads TGTGCCAGCAGCTCAGGACTAGTTGGGGAGACCCAGTACTTC. Protein sequence: CASSSGLVGETQYF.

This sequence joins TRBV5-1 and TRBJ2-3; TRBD1 matches at 7 bases. The germline gives CDR1 SGHRS, CDR2 YFSETQ. The CDR3 loop spans 16 amino acids. V lost 0 bases, J lost 1 base, and 5 bases stayed unmatched. In DNA form, the CDR3 reads TGCGCCAGCAGCTTGGCCCTGCAGGGGGGCACAGATACGCAGTATTTT. Translated, it gives CASSLALQGGTDTQYF.

V gene TRBV6-1 combines with J gene TRBJ2-7; possible D gene TRBD2, 5 bases. Trimming pared 8 bases from V and 3 bases from J, leaving 14 bases between. The CDR3 runs 13 residues. The germline V gene has CDR1 MNHNS and CDR2 SASEGT. CDR3 DNA: TGTGCCAGCTCTTCGCGGGCCTACTACGAGCAGTACTTC. It yields the protein CASSSRAYYEQYF.

The chain couples TRBV10-3 to TRBJ1-2, with 12 bases aligning to TRBD1. This CDR3 comprises 13 residues. V lost 6 bases, J lost 10 bases, and 6 bases stayed unmatched. The germline V gene has CDR1 ENHRY and CDR2 SYGVKD. The CDR3 sequence: CAIRGGTGGFYTF. The CDR3 region has the DNA TGTGCCATCAGAGGCGGGACAGGGGGCTTCTACACCTTC.

The CDR3 spells CASSQEGLAGAQETQYF. The CDR3 DNA follows: TGTGCCAGCAGCCAAGAAGGTCTAGCGGGGGCTCAAGAGACCCAGTACTTC. The rearrangement uses TRBV4-2 and TRBJ2-5; 10 bases agree with TRBD2. The CDR3 totals 17 residues. With 0 bases clipped from V and 2 bases from J, the junction kept 6 bases outside the gene matches. Germline V gives CDR1 LGHNA, CDR2 YNFKEQ.

The chain combines TRBV18 with TRBJ1-2; no firm D call. CDR3 size: 14 residues. The V gene lost 0 bases and the J gene lost 2 bases, with 7 bases spanning the gap. Germline V CDR1 and CDR2: KGHSH, LQKENI. CDR3 nucleotides: TGTGCCAGCTCACCACCAGAGCTCAACTATGGCTACACCTTC. Its protein is CASSPPELNYGYTF.